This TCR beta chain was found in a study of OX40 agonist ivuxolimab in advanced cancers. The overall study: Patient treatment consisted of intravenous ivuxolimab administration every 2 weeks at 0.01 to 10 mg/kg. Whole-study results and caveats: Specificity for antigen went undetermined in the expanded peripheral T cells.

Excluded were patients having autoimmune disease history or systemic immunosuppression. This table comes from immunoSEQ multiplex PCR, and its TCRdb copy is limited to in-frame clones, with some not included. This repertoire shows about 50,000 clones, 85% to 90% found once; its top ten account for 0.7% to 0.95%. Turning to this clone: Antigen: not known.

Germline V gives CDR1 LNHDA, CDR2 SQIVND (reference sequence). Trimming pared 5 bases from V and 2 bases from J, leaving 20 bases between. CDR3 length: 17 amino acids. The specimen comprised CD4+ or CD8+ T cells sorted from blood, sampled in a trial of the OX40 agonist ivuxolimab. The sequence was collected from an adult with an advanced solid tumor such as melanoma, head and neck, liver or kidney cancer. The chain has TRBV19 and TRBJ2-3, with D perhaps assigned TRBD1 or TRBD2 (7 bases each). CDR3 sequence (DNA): TGTGCCAGTAGTCTCCGGTGGGGGGGACAGTCCACAGATACGCAGTATTTT. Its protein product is CASSLRWGGQSTDTQYF.